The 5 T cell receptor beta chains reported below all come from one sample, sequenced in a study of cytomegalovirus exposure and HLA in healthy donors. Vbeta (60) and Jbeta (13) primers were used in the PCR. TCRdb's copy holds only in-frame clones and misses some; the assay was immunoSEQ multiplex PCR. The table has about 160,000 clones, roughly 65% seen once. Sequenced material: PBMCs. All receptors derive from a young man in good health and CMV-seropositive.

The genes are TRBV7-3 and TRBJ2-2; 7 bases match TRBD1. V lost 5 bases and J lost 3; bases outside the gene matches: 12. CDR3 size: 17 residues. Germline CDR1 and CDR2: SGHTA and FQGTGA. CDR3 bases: TGTGCCAGCAGCCTGACCTACGACAGGGCACACACCGGGGAGCTGTTTTTT. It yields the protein CASSLTYDRAHTGELFF.

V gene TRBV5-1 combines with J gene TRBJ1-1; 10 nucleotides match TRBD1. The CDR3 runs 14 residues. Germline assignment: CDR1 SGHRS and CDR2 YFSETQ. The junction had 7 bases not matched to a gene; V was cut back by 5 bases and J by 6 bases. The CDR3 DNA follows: TGCGCCAGCAGTTCTACCGGACAGGGGGCTGAAGCTTTCTTT. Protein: CASSSTGQGAEAFF.

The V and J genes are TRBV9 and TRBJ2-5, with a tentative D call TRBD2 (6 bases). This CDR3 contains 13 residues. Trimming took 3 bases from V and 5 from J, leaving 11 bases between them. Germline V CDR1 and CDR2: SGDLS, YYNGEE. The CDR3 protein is CASSGDLWETQYF. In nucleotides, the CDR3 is TGTGCCAGCAGCGGGGACTTGTGGGAGACCCAGTACTTC. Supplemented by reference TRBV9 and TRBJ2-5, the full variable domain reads DSGVTQTPKHLITATGQRVTLRCSPRSGDLSVYWYQQSLDQGLQFLIQYYNGEERAKGNILERFSAQQFPDLHSELNLSSLELGDSALYFCASSGDLWETQYFGPGTRLLVL.

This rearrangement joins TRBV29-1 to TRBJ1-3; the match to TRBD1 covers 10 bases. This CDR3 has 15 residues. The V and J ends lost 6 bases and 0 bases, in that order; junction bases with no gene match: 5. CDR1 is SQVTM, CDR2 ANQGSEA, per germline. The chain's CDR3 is CSVTRDRGSGNTIYF. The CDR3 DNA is TGCAGCGTAACAAGGGACAGGGGCTCTGGAAACACCATATATTTT.

The CDR3 loop reads CASSDPGDSQNYGYTF. DNA for the CDR3: TGTGCCAGCAGTGACCCCGGCGACAGCCAGAACTATGGCTACACCTTC. The chain links TRBV2 to TRBJ1-2; possible D gene TRBD1, 5 bases. CDR3 length: 16 amino acids. V lost 3 bases and J lost 2, with 16 bases in between. In germline, CDR1 is SNHLY, CDR2 FYNNEI.